One sample yielded the 11 T cell receptor beta chains listed below, sequenced in a study of shared clonotypes between healthy human individuals. Produced via immunoSEQ multiplex PCR; TCRdb's table is partial and in-frame only. The table includes around 370,000 clones, about 96% detected once. Sequencing was performed on memory CD8+ T cells sorted from blood. Described subset: CD45RO+ cells pooled with CCR7-negative TemRA cells. These receptors all come from a man younger than 45 in good health.

The chain recombines TRBV4-1 with TRBJ2-2, with D possibly TRBD2 on 5 matching bases. The V end lost 0 bases, the J end lost 8 bases, and 13 bases lay between the germline ends. This CDR3 comprises 15 residues. CDR1 and CDR2 from the germline V gene are MGHRA and YSYEKL. CDR3 bases: TGCGCCAGCAGCCAAGAACGCCGGACTCCGGGGGAGCTGTTTTTT. Protein product: CASSQERRTPGELFF.

This clone appeared a single time. V and J are TRBV7-6 and TRBJ2-7; 10 nucleotides match TRBD2. The V and J ends lost 1 base and 3 bases, in that order; junction bases with no gene match: 9. CDR1 and CDR2 (germline): SGHVS, FNYEAQ. CDR3 length: 17 residues. As DNA, the CDR3 is TGTGCCAGCAGCTTAGACTCTTCTAGCGGGAGTAACTACGAGCAGTACTTC. Protein sequence: CASSLDSSSGSNYEQYF.

This chain uses TRBV7-9 with TRBJ2-5; no reliable D call. With 1 base removed from V and 2 bases from J, the gap between germline ends came to 14 bases. The CDR3 spans 16 residues. In germline, CDR1 is SEHNR, CDR2 FQNEAQ (reference sequence). CDR3 residues: CASSLGRRVRQETQYF. CDR3 coding DNA: TGTGCCAGCAGCTTAGGGCGTCGTGTTCGGCAAGAGACCCAGTACTTC.

V gene TRBV28 combines with J gene TRBJ2-7, with TRBD1 identical over 9 bases. The CDR3 loop spans 19 amino acids. Trimming cost V 5 bases and J 2 bases; bases outside gene matches: 19. Germline loops: CDR1 MDHEN, CDR2 SYDVKM. The CDR3 DNA reads as TGTGCCAGCAGTCTCCTATTGGGGGGACAGGGCTATAATCCCTACGAGCAGTACTTC. Its protein product is CASSLLLGGQGYNPYEQYF.

The chain recombines TRBV9 with TRBJ1-1, with D unclear. V was cut by 0 bases and J by 0 bases, with 6 bases left in between. CDR1 is SGDLS and CDR2 is YYNGEE in the germline V gene. The CDR3 contains 14 residues. The CDR3 bases are TGTGCCAGCAGCGTAGGACTTATGAACACTGAAGCTTTCTTT. It is translated as CASSVGLMNTEAFF.

This CDR3 reads CASSLSGLFLAKNIQYF. As DNA, the CDR3 is TGTGCCAGCAGCTTGAGCGGGTTATTTTTAGCCAAAAACATTCAGTACTTC. The rearrangement links TRBV11-2 to TRBJ2-4; D possibly corresponds to TRBD2 (6 bases). The germline V gene has CDR1 SGHAT and CDR2 FQNNGV. V was cut by 3 bases and J by 0 bases, with 15 bases left in between. The CDR3 length is 17 residues.

This rearrangement joins TRBV28 to TRBJ1-4; no clear D gene. V was shortened by 6 bases and J by 5 bases, with 16 bases between the two germline ends. CDR1 is MDHEN, CDR2 SYDVKM, per germline. The length of the CDR3 is 15 residues. CDR3 bases: TGTGCCAGCAGCCCGAATTGGGGTCTCAATGAAAAACTGTTTTTT. Translation gives CASSPNWGLNEKLFF.

With regard to this clone: This specimen includes other DNA sequences encoding the same CDR3. This chain joins TRBV28 and TRBJ2-7, with 8 bases aligning to TRBD2. The CDR3 has 15 amino acids. The V gene end was trimmed by 3 bases and the J gene end by 1 base; junction bases not matched to a gene: 5. Germline values: CDR1 MDHEN, CDR2 SYDVKM. The CDR3 loop is CASSFPSGLSYEQYF. CDR3 sequence (DNA): TGTGCCAGCAGTTTTCCTAGCGGGCTTTCCTACGAGCAGTACTTC.

The chain employs TRBV10-2 and TRBJ2-3; weak D call: TRBD1 (6 bases). V was trimmed by 8 bases and J by 5 bases, leaving 11 bases between them. Germline V CDR1 and CDR2: WSHSY, SAAADI. The CDR3 extends over 12 amino acids. The CDR3 is CASSTGRDTQYF. The CDR3 DNA follows: TGCGCCAGCTCAACAGGGAGAGATACGCAGTATTTT.

This clone was seen only once. The rearrangement links TRBV11-1 to TRBJ2-6, with D unclear. Germline values: CDR1 SGHAT, CDR2 FQDESV (reference sequence). The CDR3 is made up of 14 amino acids. V shed 6 bases and J shed 5 bases, with 11 bases lying between them. The CDR3 sequence: CASSLNVRANVLTF. CDR3 nucleotides: TGTGCCAGCAGTCTCAATGTGAGGGCCAACGTCCTGACTTTC.

The genes are TRBV5-4 and TRBJ2-1; perhaps TRBD2 as D (6 bases). Trimming shortened V by 7 bases and J by 5 bases, and 16 bases separated the two germline ends. This CDR3 has 14 residues. Per the germline V gene, CDR1 is SGHNT and CDR2 is YYREEE (reference sequence). In nucleotides, the CDR3 is TGTGCCAGCGGGTTCCTAGCGAGAGACAATGAGCAGTTCTTC. It translates to CASGFLARDNEQFF.